This T cell receptor (beta chain) emerged from a study of cytomegalovirus exposure and HLA in healthy donors. 60 Vbeta and 13 Jbeta primers were used in PCR. Clones were read by immunoSEQ multiplex PCR, and TCRdb kept only the in-frame ones, dropping some. The data contain 150,000 to 200,000 clones, roughly 78% of them singletons. Unmatched junction bases numbered 9, after V lost 6 bases and J lost 5 bases. The length of the CDR3 is 14 residues. Per the germline V gene, CDR1 is MNHEY and CDR2 is SVGAGI. V gene TRBV6-5 combines with J gene TRBJ2-5; 7 bases are a match to TRBD2. The receptor was derived from a woman between 50 and 59 years old in good health and CMV-seropositive. Sequenced sample: PBMCs. The chain's CDR3 is CASRRLAAGETQYF. In DNA, the CDR3 is TGTGCCAGCAGACGACTAGCCGCGGGTGAGACCCAGTACTTC.